This record looks at one T cell receptor beta chain sequence and its context. Its antigen is undetermined. This sample is drawn from a study of beta chain features in type 1 diabetes. Broader study findings: TCRB CDR3 length was moderately but significantly reduced in all four CD4+ subsets of Type 1 diabetes patients.

It was via CD45RO/CCR7/CD25/CD127/CD95/CD27 that CD4+ naive, central memory, regulatory and stem cell-like memory cells were sorted. Sequencing targeted expressed TCRB transcripts, as all isolated RNA had been reverse transcribed. The data were produced by immunoSEQ multiplex PCR, yet TCRdb's version contains in-frame clones alone and is incomplete. The table includes around 500,000 clones, roughly 11% detected once. The CDR3 has 14 residues. Germline V CDR1 and CDR2: SGHRS, YFSETQ. With 1 base removed from V and 1 base from J, the gap between germline ends came to 8 bases. The source material was naive CD4+ T cells from blood. The rearrangement uses TRBV5-1 and TRBJ1-1; possible D gene TRBD1, 5 bases. The TCR was taken from a woman under 30 in good health. CDR3 nucleotides: TGCGCCAGCAGCTTGTTTGGACAGAACACTGAAGCTTTCTTT. Amino acid sequence: CASSLFGQNTEAFF.